Described below is a single TCR beta chain sequence and its context. Antigen specificity is unknown. The table came from immunoSEQ multiplex PCR; TCRdb's copy has only in-frame clones and leaves some out. The sample has 95,000 to 100,000 clones, about 90% seen once. This sample is part of a study of T cell responses to AZD1222 COVID-19 vaccine. Broader study findings: Baseline testing showed seropositivity in only six or seven AZD1222 recipients. Spike-specific TCR depth and breadth grew after two AZD1222 doses.

Sample: peripheral blood, taken 28 days after the second AZD1222 dose. This TCR was sampled from an adult who received the AZD1222 COVID-19 vaccine.

CDR3 in DNA: TGTGCCAGCTCCATGGACGGCGATAATTCACCCCTCCACTTT. This gives the protein CASSMDGDNSPLHF. The chain carries TRBV18 and TRBJ1-6; no clear D gene. The CDR3 runs 14 residues. Trimming shortened V by 6 bases and J by 5 bases, and 11 bases separated the two germline ends. Germline CDR1 is KGHSH and CDR2 is LQKENI. Based on the CDR3 plus reference TRBV18 and TRBJ1-6, the full variable domain is NAGVMQNPRHLVRRRGQEARLRCSPMKGHSHVYWYRQLPEEGLKFMVYLQKENIIDESGMPKERFSAEFPKEGPSILRIQQVVRGDSAAYFCASSMDGDNSPLHFGNGTRLTVT.